This T cell receptor (beta chain) was sequenced in a study of vaccination and CD4 T cells after COVID-19. The Oncomine TCR Beta short-read assay sequenced DNA from cultured CD4+ T cells. TCRdb re-analysed the PCR reads in MiXCR, keeping a single row per CDR3 protein. Found here are about 13,000 distinct CDR3 sequences, over 50% of them singletons; the top ten hold around 20%. Treatment specified: approximately nine-day PBMC culture with coronavirus spike peptide pools or control peptides (ViraFEST assay). Peptide pools at around 9.9 ug/ml stimulated under 2.5 million PBMCs per well with 10 IU/ml IL-2. Note on this clonotype: Its cognate antigen is unknown.

The sample in question was cultured CD4+ T cells from blood, obtained after SARS-CoV-2 vaccination. The receptor's source is a human donor with COVID-19.

CDR3 sequence reads: CASSVGWRQETQYF. The CDR3 region has the DNA TGTGCCAGCAGCGTGGGGTGGAGACAAGAGACCCAGTACTTC. The chain is built from TRBV7-2 and TRBJ2-5, with D hard to call. Trimming stripped 5 bases from V and 2 bases from J, with 12 bases between. The length of the CDR3 is 14 residues. Germline CDR1 and CDR2: SGHTA and FQGNSA.